This T cell receptor beta chain originates from a study of T cell changes during pregnancy in multiple sclerosis. The germline V gene encodes CDR1 MNHNY and CDR2 SVGAGI (reference sequence). Trimming pared 2 bases from V and 3 bases from J, leaving 14 bases between. This CDR3 region has 15 residues. Profiling relied on immunoSEQ multiplex PCR, and the TCRdb table lists in-frame clones only, not all of them. The sample lists 55,000 to 70,000 clones; roughly nine tenths were seen once. The source of this sequence is a female donor with multiple sclerosis, enrolled in a pregnancy study. The starting material was CD4+ T cells from peripheral blood mononuclear cells, obtained in the third trimester of pregnancy. This chain joins TRBV6-6 and TRBJ2-7; D is possibly TRBD2 (5 bases). The CDR3 DNA reads TGTGCCAGCAGTTACCCTATCGGAGGATACTACGAGCAGTACTTC. Residues: CASSYPIGGYYEQYF.